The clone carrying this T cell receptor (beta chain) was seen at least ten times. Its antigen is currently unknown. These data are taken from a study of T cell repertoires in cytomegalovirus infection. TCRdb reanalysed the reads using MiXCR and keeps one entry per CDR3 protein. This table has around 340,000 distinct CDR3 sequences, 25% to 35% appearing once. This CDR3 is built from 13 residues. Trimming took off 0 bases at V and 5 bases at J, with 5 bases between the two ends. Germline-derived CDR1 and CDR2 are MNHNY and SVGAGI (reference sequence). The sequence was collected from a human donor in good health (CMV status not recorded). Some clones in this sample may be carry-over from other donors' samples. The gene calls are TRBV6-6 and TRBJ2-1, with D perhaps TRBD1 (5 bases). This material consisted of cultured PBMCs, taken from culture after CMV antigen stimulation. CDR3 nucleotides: TGTGCCAGCAGTTACTCAGGGGACAATGAGCAGTTCTTC. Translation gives CASSYSGDNEQFF.